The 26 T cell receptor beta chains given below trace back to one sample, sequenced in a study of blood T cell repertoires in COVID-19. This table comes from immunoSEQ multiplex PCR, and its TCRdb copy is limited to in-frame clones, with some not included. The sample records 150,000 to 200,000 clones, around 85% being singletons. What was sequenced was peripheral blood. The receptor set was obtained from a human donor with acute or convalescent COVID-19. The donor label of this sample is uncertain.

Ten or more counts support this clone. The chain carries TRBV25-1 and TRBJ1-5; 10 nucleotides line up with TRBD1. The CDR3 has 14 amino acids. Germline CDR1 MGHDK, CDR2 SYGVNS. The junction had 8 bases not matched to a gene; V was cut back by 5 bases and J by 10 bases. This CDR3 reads CASSPGQGRQPQHF. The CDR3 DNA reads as TGTGCCAGCAGTCCGGGACAGGGGAGGCAACCCCAGCATTTT. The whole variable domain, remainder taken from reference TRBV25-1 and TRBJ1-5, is EADIYQTPRYLVIGTGKKITLECSQTMGHDKMYWYQQDPGMELHLIHYSYGVNSTEKGDLSSESTVSRIRTEHFPLTLESARPSHTSQYLCASSPGQGRQPQHFGDGTRLSIL.

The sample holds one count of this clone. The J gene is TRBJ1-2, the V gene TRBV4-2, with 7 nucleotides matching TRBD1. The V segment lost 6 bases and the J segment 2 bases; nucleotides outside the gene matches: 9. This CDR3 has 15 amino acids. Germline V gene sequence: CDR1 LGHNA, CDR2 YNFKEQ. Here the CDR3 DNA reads TGTGCCAGCAGGCGCACCGGGACAGAAAACTATGGCTACACCTTC. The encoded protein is CASRRTGTENYGYTF.

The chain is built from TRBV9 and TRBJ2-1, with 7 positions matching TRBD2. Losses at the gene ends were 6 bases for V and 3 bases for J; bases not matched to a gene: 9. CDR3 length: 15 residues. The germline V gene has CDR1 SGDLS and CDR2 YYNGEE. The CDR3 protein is CASTPTSAVYNEQFF. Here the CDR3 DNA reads TGTGCCAGCACACCAACTAGCGCGGTCTACAATGAGCAGTTCTTC.

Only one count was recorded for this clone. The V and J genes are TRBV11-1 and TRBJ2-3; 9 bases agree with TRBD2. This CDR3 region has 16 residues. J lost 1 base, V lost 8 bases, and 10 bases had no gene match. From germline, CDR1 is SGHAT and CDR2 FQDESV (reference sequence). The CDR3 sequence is CASGLFVAGGTDTQYF. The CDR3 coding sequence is TGTGCCAGCGGCCTGTTCGTAGCGGGGGGCACAGATACGCAGTATTTT.

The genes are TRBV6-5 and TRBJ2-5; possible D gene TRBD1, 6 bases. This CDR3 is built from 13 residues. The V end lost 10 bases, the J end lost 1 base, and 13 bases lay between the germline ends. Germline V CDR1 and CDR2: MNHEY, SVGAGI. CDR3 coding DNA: TGTGCCACCGAAGGGACATCCCAAGAGACCCAGTACTTC. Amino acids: CATEGTSQETQYF.

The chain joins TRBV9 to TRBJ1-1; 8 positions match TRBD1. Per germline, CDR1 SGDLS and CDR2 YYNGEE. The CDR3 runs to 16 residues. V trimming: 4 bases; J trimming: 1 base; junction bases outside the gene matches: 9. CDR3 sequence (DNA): TGTGCCAGCAGCCGCCCGTCGACAGGGGCGAACACTGAAGCTTTCTTT. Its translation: CASSRPSTGANTEAFF.

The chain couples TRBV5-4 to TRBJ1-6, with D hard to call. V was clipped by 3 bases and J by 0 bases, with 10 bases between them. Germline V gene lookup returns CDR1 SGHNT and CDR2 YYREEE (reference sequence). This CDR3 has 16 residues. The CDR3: CASSSYGSSYNSPLHF. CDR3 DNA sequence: TGTGCCAGCAGCTCCTACGGGAGCTCCTATAATTCACCCCTCCACTTT.

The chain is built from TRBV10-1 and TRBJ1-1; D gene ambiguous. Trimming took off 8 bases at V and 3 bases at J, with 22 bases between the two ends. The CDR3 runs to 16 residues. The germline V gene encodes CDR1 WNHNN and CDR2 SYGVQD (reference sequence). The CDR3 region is CASRLWVESGDTEAFF. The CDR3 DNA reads TGCGCCAGCCGTCTCTGGGTGGAGTCGGGAGACACTGAAGCTTTCTTT.

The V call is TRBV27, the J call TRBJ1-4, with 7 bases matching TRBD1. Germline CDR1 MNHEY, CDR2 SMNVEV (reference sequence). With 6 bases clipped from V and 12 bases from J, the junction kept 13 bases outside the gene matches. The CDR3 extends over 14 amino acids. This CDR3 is CASRRGDSPGELFF. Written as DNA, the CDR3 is TGTGCCAGCAGGAGGGGGGACAGCCCTGGGGAACTGTTTTTT.

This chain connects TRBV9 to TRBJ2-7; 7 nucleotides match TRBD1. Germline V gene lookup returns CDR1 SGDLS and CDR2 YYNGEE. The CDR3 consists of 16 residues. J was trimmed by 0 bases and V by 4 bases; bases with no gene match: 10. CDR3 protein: CASSPSRGTASYEQYF. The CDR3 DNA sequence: TGTGCCAGCAGCCCGAGCAGGGGGACAGCCTCCTACGAGCAGTACTTC. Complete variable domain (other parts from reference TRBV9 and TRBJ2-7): DSGVTQTPKHLITATGQRVTLRCSPRSGDLSVYWYQQSLDQGLQFLIQYYNGEERAKGNILERFSAQQFPDLHSELNLSSLELGDSALYFCASSPSRGTASYEQYFGPGTRLTVT.

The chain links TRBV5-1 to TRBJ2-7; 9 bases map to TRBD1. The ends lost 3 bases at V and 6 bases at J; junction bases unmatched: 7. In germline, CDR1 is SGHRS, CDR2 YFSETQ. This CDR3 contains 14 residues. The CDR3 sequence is CASSWGQGSGEQYF. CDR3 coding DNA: TGCGCCAGCAGCTGGGGACAGGGTTCAGGCGAGCAGTACTTC.

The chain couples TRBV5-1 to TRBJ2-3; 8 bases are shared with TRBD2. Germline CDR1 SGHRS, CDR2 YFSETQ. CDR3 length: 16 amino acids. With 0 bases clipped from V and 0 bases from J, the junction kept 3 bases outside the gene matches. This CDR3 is CASSLEAGASTDTQYF. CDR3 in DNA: TGCGCCAGCAGCTTGGAAGCGGGGGCGAGCACAGATACGCAGTATTTT.

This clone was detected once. The CDR3 here is CASSSTGPTGELFF. CDR3 DNA: TGTGCCAGCAGCTCAACAGGGCCAACCGGGGAGCTGTTTTTT. V gene TRBV7-9 combines with J gene TRBJ2-2; D might be TRBD1 (6 bases). The ends were cut back, 4 bases at V and 5 bases at J, with 11 bases in the middle. The CDR3 contains 14 residues. CDR1 and CDR2 from the germline V gene are SEHNR and FQNEAQ (reference sequence).

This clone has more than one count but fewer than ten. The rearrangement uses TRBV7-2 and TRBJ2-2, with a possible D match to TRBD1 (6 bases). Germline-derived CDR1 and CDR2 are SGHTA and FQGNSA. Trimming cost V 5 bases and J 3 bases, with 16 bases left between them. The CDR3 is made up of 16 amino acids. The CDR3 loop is CASSRSGTTYTGELFF. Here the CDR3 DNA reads TGTGCCAGCAGCCGTTCCGGGACAACTTACACCGGGGAGCTGTTTTTT.

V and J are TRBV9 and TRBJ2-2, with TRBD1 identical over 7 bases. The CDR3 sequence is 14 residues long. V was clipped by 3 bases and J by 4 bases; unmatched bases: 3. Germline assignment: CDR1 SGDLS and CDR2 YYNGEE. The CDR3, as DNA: TGTGCCAGCAGCGCGACAGGGATCACCGGGGAGCTGTTTTTT. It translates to CASSATGITGELFF. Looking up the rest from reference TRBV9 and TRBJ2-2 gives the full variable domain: DSGVTQTPKHLITATGQRVTLRCSPRSGDLSVYWYQQSLDQGLQFLIQYYNGEERAKGNILERFSAQQFPDLHSELNLSSLELGDSALYFCASSATGITGELFFGEGSRLTVL.

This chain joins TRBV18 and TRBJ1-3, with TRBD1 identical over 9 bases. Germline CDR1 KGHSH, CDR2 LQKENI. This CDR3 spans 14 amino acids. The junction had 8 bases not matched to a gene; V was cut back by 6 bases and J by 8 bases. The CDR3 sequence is CASSDRGKADTIYF. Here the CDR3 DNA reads TGTGCCAGCTCCGACAGGGGGAAAGCAGACACCATATATTTT.

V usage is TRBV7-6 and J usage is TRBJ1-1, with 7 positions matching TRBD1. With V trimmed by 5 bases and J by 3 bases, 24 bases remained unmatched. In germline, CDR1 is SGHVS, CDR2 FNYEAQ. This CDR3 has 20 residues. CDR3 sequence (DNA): TGTGCCAGCAGCCCAAACCCCTTTACTAGCTATGCAGGGGGGCACACTGAAGCTTTCTTT. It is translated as CASSPNPFTSYAGGHTEAFF.

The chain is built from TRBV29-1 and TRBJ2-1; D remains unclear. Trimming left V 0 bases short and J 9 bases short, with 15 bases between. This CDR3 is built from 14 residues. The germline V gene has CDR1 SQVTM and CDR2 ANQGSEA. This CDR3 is CSVEDRKITGEQFF. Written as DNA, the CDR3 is TGCAGCGTTGAAGATCGTAAGATAACCGGTGAGCAGTTCTTC.

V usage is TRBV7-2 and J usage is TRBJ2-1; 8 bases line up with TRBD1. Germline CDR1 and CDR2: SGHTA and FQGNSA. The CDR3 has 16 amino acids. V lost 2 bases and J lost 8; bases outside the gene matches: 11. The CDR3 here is CASSLPPGQVGYEQFF. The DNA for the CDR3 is TGTGCCAGCAGCTTACCACCGGGACAGGTCGGCTATGAGCAGTTCTTC.

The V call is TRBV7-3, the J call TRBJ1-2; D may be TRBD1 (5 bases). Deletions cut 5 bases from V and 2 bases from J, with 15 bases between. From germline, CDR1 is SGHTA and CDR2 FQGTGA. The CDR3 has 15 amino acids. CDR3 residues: CASSLPVGGNYGYTF. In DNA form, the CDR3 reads TGTGCCAGCAGCCTCCCTGTGGGGGGAAACTATGGCTACACCTTC.

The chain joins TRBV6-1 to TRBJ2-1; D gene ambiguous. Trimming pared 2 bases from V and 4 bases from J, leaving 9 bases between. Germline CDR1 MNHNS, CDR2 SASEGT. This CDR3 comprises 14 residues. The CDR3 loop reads CASSELTAYNEQFF. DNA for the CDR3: TGTGCCAGCAGTGAACTCACCGCGTACAATGAGCAGTTCTTC.

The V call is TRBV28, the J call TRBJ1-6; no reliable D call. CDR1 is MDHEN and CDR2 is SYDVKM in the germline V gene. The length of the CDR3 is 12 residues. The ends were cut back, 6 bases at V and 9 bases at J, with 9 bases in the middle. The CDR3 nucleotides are TGTGCCAGCAGCGACACGATTTCACCCCTCCACTTT. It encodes CASSDTISPLHF.

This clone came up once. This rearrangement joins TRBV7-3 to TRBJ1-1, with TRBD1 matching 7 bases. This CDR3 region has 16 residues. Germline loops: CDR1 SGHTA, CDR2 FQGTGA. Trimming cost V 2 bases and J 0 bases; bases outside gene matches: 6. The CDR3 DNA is TGTGCCAGCAGCTTACAGGGGGGCCCTATGAACACTGAAGCTTTCTTT. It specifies CASSLQGGPMNTEAFF.

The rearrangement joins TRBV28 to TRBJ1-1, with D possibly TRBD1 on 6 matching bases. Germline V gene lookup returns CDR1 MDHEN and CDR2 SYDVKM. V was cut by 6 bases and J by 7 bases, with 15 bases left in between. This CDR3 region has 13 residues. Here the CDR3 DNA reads TGTGCCAGCAGCTTGGGACGACAGGTTGAAGCTTTCTTT. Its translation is CASSLGRQVEAFF.

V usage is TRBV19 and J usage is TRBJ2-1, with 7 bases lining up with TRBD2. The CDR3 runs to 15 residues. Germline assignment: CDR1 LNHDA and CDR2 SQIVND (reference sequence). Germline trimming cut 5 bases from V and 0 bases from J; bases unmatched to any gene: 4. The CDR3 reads CASSPGGSSYNEQFF. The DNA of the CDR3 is TGTGCCAGTAGTCCGGGAGGAAGCTCCTACAATGAGCAGTTCTTC. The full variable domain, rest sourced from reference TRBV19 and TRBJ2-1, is DGGITQSPKYLFRKEGQNVTLSCEQNLNHDAMYWYRQDPGQGLRLIYYSQIVNDFQKGDIAEGYSVSREKKESFPLTVTSAQKNPTAFYLCASSPGGSSYNEQFFGPGTRLTVL.

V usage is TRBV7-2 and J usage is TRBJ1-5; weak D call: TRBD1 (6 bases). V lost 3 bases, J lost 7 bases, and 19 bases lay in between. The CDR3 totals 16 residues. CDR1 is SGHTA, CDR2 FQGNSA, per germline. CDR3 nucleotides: TGTGCCAGCAGCTTGGAATCGGCAGGGGCAGGACAGCCCCAGCATTTT. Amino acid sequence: CASSLESAGAGQPQHF.